Listed below are T cell receptor beta chains from one sample, sequenced in a study of PD-1 blockade in mismatch repair-deficient tumors. Using immunoSEQ multiplex PCR, the repertoire was profiled, and TCRdb retains in-frame clones only, with some absent. Of about 51,000 clones in the sample, around 82% are singletons; the top ten hold 3.3%. Sequencing used peripheral blood, obtained 4 weeks after starting pembrolizumab. These receptors were obtained from an adult with mismatch repair-deficient cancer. Each CDR3 is given with its conserved first and last residue. The order of the fields is J gene, V gene, CDR3 length, D gene, clone size, CDR3 DNA, CDR3 protein. D genes are given only for firm matches. Clone size is stated in some rows and not others, as once, few, many or a class when expanded.

>TRBJ2-1|TRBV19|16|TRBD2|.
TGTGCCAGTAGTCCCCGGTCGACTAGCGGGAGTGATGAGCAGTTCTTC
CASSPRSTSGSDEQFF
>TRBJ1-1|TRBV15|14|.|.
TGTGCCACCAGCAGACCCCGCAAGAACGGTGAAGCTTTCTTT
CATSRPRKNGEAFF
>TRBJ2-2|TRBV30|14|.|once
TGTGCCTGGAGACCACTAGGGGTTACCGGGGAGCTGTTTTTT
CAWRPLGVTGELFF
>TRBJ2-7|TRBV7-2|16|TRBD1|few
TGTGCCAGCAGCTTACGGACAGGGACTTTCTCCTACGAGCAGTACTTC
CASSLRTGTFSYEQYF
>TRBJ1-1|TRBV7-9|13|.|.
TGTGCCAGCAGCTTGTCGGGGAACACTGAAGCTTTCTTT
CASSLSGNTEAFF
>TRBJ2-3|TRBV5-1|14|TRBD1|.
TGCGCCAGCAGCCCAAGGACAGGGACAGATACGCAGTATTTT
CASSPRTGTDTQYF
>TRBJ2-1|TRBV2|11|.|.
TGTGCCAGCACTGGGCGGTACTCACAGTTCTTC
CASTGRYSQFF
>TRBJ2-1|TRBV29-1|14|TRBD2|.
TGCAGCGTCGTAGCGGGAGGGCCCGACAATGAGCAGTTCTTC
CSVVAGGPDNEQFF
>TRBJ2-5|TRBV9|16|TRBD2|.
TGTGCCAGCAGCGTAACTAGCGGGAGTTGGCAAGAGACCCAGTACTTC
CASSVTSGSWQETQYF
>TRBJ2-3|TRBV7-9|14|.|.
TGTGCCAGCAGCTTTGGAGGGGTCACAGATACGCAGTATTTT
CASSFGGVTDTQYF
>TRBJ2-1|TRBV9|13|.|.
TGTGCCAGCAGCGTCGACGGGAGCGATGAGCAGTTCTTC
CASSVDGSDEQFF
>TRBJ2-6|TRBV2|17|.|.
TGTGCCAGCAGTCAACCCCGTCCCCGCGCAGGGGCCAACGTCCTGACTTTC
CASSQPRPRAGANVLTF
>TRBJ1-1|TRBV6-5|14|.|.
TGTGCCAGCAGATCCTTGACAGGGAACACTGAAGCTTTCTTT
CASRSLTGNTEAFF
>TRBJ1-5|TRBV23-1|17|.|.
TGCGCCAGCAGTCAACTAGGGACGGCCAACCTCAATCAGCCCCAGCATTTT
CASSQLGTANLNQPQHF
>TRBJ2-7|TRBV2|14|TRBD1|.
TGTGCCAGCAGTGACTGGACAGGGGGCTACGAGCAGTACTTC
CASSDWTGGYEQYF
>TRBJ2-6|TRBV29-1|18|.|.
TGCAGCGTTGAAGGCAGGGGTCAAGCTCTCTCTGGGGCCAACGTCCTGACTTTC
CSVEGRGQALSGANVLTF
>TRBJ1-3|TRBV19|15|.|.
TGTGCCAGTAGTGGACAGTCAGACCCTGGAAACACCATATATTTT
CASSGQSDPGNTIYF
>TRBJ2-5|TRBV6-6|16|TRBD1|once
TGTGCCAGCAGTTCCTTAGGGGGACAGGCCCAAGAGACCCAGTACTTC
CASSSLGGQAQETQYF
>TRBJ1-1|TRBV27|14|TRBD1|.
TGTGCCAGCAGTTTAACCACAGGGGGCACTGAAGCTTTCTTT
CASSLTTGGTEAFF
>TRBJ2-7|TRBV5-4|13|.|.
TGTGCCAGCAGCTGGGACTTTTCCTACGAGCAGTACTTC
CASSWDFSYEQYF
>TRBJ2-7|TRBV5-1|11|.|once
TGCGCCAGCAGAATTAACTACGAGCAGTACTTC
CASRINYEQYF
>TRBJ2-1|TRBV6-5|15|.|.
TGTGCCAGCAGTTACTCCACGAGCTCCTACAATGAGCAGTTCTTC
CASSYSTSSYNEQFF
>TRBJ1-1|TRBV7-2|16|.|.
TGTGCCAGCAGCTTAGAAGGGTTGGTTGGGAACACTGAAGCTTTCTTT
CASSLEGLVGNTEAFF
>TRBJ2-1|TRBV19|15|TRBD2|.
TGTGCCAGTAGTACGGGACTAGCTTCCTACAATGAGCAGTTCTTC
CASSTGLASYNEQFF
>TRBJ1-5|TRBV10-3|14|.|.
TGTGCCATCAGTGAGCAACCAGGGGCCCAGCCCCAGCATTTT
CAISEQPGAQPQHF
>TRBJ1-1|TRBV4-3|13|.|.
TGCGCCAGCAGCCAAGATTACGGCACTGAAGCTTTCTTT
CASSQDYGTEAFF